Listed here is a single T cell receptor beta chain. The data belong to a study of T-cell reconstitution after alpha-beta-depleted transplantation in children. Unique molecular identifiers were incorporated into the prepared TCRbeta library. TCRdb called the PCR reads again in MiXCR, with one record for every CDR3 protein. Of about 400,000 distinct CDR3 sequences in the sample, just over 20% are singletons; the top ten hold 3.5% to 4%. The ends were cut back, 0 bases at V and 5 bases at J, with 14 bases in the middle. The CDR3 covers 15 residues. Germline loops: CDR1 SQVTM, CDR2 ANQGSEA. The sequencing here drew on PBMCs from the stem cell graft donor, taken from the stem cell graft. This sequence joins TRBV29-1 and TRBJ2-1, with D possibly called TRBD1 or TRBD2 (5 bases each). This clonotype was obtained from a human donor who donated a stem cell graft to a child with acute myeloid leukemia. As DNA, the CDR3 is TGCAGCGTTGAAGACCCCCAGGGAGCTCACAATGAGCAGTTCTTC. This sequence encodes CSVEDPQGAHNEQFF.